The 22 T cell receptor beta chains listed next were all sequenced from one sample in a study of blood T cell repertoires in COVID-19. Clones were read by immunoSEQ multiplex PCR, and TCRdb kept only the in-frame ones, dropping some. The profile shows some 290,000 clones, about 86% of them singletons. The sequencing input was peripheral blood. The origin of the receptors is a woman aged 55-70 years with active or convalescent COVID-19.

The chain combines TRBV10-1 with TRBJ1-4; TRBD1 matches 7 bases. CDR1 is WNHNN and CDR2 is SYGVQD in the germline V gene (reference sequence). CDR3 length: 14 amino acids. V dropped 7 bases and J dropped 6; count of bases not matched to a gene: 8. CDR3: CASTNRGDHEKLFF. The CDR3 bases are TGCGCCAGCACGAACAGGGGCGACCATGAAAAACTGTTTTTT.

The chain recombines TRBV5-1 with TRBJ2-7; weak D call: TRBD1 (6 bases). CDR3 length: 15 residues. CDR1 and CDR2 (germline): SGHRS, YFSETQ. V was pared by 4 bases and J by 2 bases, with 16 bases between. The CDR3 reads CASSLQGQGTYEQYF. The CDR3 nucleotides are TGCGCCAGCAGCCTACAGGGTCAAGGTACCTACGAGCAGTACTTC.

In nucleotides, the CDR3 is TGTGCCACCAGTAACTCGGGGAGAGACACTGAAGCTTTCTTT. This gives the protein CATSNSGRDTEAFF. The chain is built from TRBV24-1 and TRBJ1-1, with D unclear. The CDR3 length is 14 residues. Germline V lookup: CDR1 KGHDR, CDR2 SFDVKD. Trimming removed 6 bases from V and 3 bases from J, with 13 bases in between.

The chain recombines TRBV1 with TRBJ1-1. TRBV1 corresponds to a pseudogene. The CDR3 length is 14 residues. The CDR3 sequence: CTSTEGPGGTEAFF. The DNA of the CDR3 is TGCACCAGCACGGAGGGACCGGGGGGGACTGAAGCTTTCTTT.

J is TRBJ1-1 and V is TRBV10-3, with no clear D. Germline-derived CDR1 and CDR2 are ENHRY and SYGVKD. V was cut by 9 bases and J by 0 bases, with 8 bases left in between. This CDR3 is 12 amino acids long. CDR3: CAISGLNTEAFF. In DNA form, the CDR3 reads TGTGCCATATCAGGTTTGAACACTGAAGCTTTCTTT.

The chain combines TRBV7-9 with TRBJ1-3; the match to TRBD1 covers 7 bases. Germline V gene sequence: CDR1 SEHNR, CDR2 FQNEAQ (reference sequence). The CDR3 is 14 residues long. Trimming cost V 6 bases and J 5 bases; bases outside gene matches: 7. DNA of the CDR3: TGTGCCAGCAGGATAGGGGGCGAGAGAAACACCATATATTTT. As protein: CASRIGGERNTIYF.

The CDR3 protein is CASSATEGSPLHF. DNA for the CDR3: TGTGCCAGCAGCGCCACCGAGGGATCACCCCTCCACTTT. The chain couples TRBV7-3 to TRBJ1-6; no clear D. Trimming stripped 5 bases from V and 10 bases from J, with 12 bases between. This CDR3 has 13 residues. Germline loops: CDR1 SGHTA, CDR2 FQGTGA.

The V call is TRBV27, the J call TRBJ1-2, with D possibly matching TRBD1 (5 bases). Between the trimmed V and J ends, which lost 2 bases and 8 bases, there was a span of 12 bases. CDR1 MNHEY and CDR2 SMNVEV come from the germline V gene (reference sequence). The CDR3 is made up of 13 amino acids. The CDR3 is CASSLRQNRGYTF. In DNA form, the CDR3 reads TGTGCCAGCAGTTTAAGACAGAACAGGGGCTACACCTTC.

The V gene is TRBV30, the J gene TRBJ2-7; 7 bases line up with TRBD1. V lost 0 bases, J lost 3 bases, and 5 bases stayed unmatched. CDR1 is GTSNPN, CDR2 SVGIG, per germline (reference sequence). The CDR3 totals 14 residues. In DNA form, the CDR3 reads TGTGCCTGGAGTGTTCCGGGACAGTTCTACGAGCAGTACTTC. It translates to CAWSVPGQFYEQYF.

The V and J genes are TRBV12-3 or TRBV12-4 and TRBJ2-5; D is ambiguous. The ends were cut back, 3 bases at V and 5 bases at J, with 10 bases in the middle. The CDR3 is made up of 13 amino acids. The CDR3 loop is CASSFYSLETQYF. Written as DNA, the CDR3 is TGTGCCAGCAGTTTTTATAGTTTGGAGACCCAGTACTTC.

The gene calls are TRBV5-6 and TRBJ2-7; a possible D gene is TRBD1 (6 bases). The CDR3 contains 17 residues. The germline CDR1 and CDR2 sequences are SGHDT and YYEEEE. Trimming stripped 3 bases from V and 2 bases from J, with 21 bases between. The CDR3 loop reads CASSSPQGNRPTYEQYF. In nucleotides, the CDR3 is TGTGCCAGCAGCTCTCCTCAGGGGAACAGACCGACCTACGAGCAGTACTTC.

The CDR3, as DNA: TGTGCCAGCAGTACGACAGGCCCGAACACTGAAGCTTTCTTT. This sequence encodes CASSTTGPNTEAFF. The rearrangement uses TRBV27 and TRBJ1-1; perhaps TRBD1 as D (6 bases). The V end was cut by 5 bases, the J end by 1 base, with 11 bases between. CDR1 and CDR2 (germline): MNHEY, SMNVEV (reference sequence). This CDR3 region has 14 residues.

The genes are TRBV18 and TRBJ2-5; 7 bases agree with TRBD1. This CDR3 comprises 14 residues. The V gene end was trimmed by 6 bases and the J gene end by 1 base; junction bases not matched to a gene: 5. CDR1 KGHSH and CDR2 LQKENI come from the germline V gene. The CDR3 DNA is TGTGCCAGCTCTACAGGGGACGCCCAAGAGACCCAGTACTTC. Its translation is CASSTGDAQETQYF.

This sequence joins TRBV15 and TRBJ1-6; the D is unclear. Trimming removed 1 base at V and 14 bases at J, with 12 bases between. Germline V gives CDR1 LNHNV, CDR2 YYDKDF (reference sequence). CDR3 length: 13 residues. The CDR3 DNA reads TGTGCCACCAGCAGAGTGCAGAGGACTGCCCTCCACTTT. Its protein is CATSRVQRTALHF.

The chain joins TRBV6-5 to TRBJ1-2, with D maybe TRBD1 (6 bases). V lost 6 bases to trimming and J lost 1 base, with 9 bases between them. The CDR3 has 13 amino acids. Per the germline V gene, CDR1 is MNHEY and CDR2 is SVGAGI. DNA of the CDR3: TGTGCCAGCAGCCGGACAGTTAACTATGGCTACACCTTC. Its protein is CASSRTVNYGYTF.

The V and J genes are TRBV29-1 and TRBJ1-1; 9 bases line up with TRBD1. This CDR3 has 13 amino acids. CDR1 is SQVTM, CDR2 ANQGSEA, per germline. After removal of 7 bases from V and 4 bases from J, the junction contained 7 bases not matched to a gene. Here the CDR3 DNA reads TGCAGCGGGGACAGGGTGGCGCGCACTGAAGCTTTCTTT. It specifies CSGDRVARTEAFF. The whole variable domain, remainder taken from reference TRBV29-1 and TRBJ1-1, is SAVISQKPSRDICQRGTSLTIQCQVDSQVTMMFWYRQQPGQSLTLIATANQGSEATYESGFVIDKFPISRPNLTFSTLTVSNMSPEDSSIYLCSGDRVARTEAFFGQGTRLTVV.

The CDR3 loop reads CASSPRAGTRELFF. The CDR3 DNA follows: TGTGCCAGCTCACCCAGGGCGGGGACCCGGGAGCTGTTTTTT. The chain carries TRBV18 and TRBJ2-2; possibly TRBD2 for D (6 bases). CDR3 length equals 14 residues. The germline V gene encodes CDR1 KGHSH and CDR2 LQKENI. Trimming pared 3 bases from V and 9 bases from J, leaving 14 bases between.

CDR3 sequence reads: CASSSPGGGLGDTQYF. CDR3 coding DNA: TGTGCCAGCAGTTCCCCCGGCGGCGGGTTAGGAGATACGCAGTATTTT. The chain has TRBV27 and TRBJ2-3; a weak D match, TRBD2 (5 bases). Trimming removed 4 bases at V and 5 bases at J, with 19 bases between. CDR1 is MNHEY, CDR2 SMNVEV, per germline (reference sequence). This CDR3 comprises 16 residues.

The chain combines TRBV9 with TRBJ2-5; 8 bases fit TRBD2. The CDR3 extends over 16 amino acids. V shed 3 bases, J shed 4 bases, and the junction held 11 bases outside the gene matches. Germline V gene sequence: CDR1 SGDLS, CDR2 YYNGEE. The CDR3 nucleotides read TGTGCCAGCAGCGAGGGGCAACGGGGGGGCGGAGAGACCCAGTACTTC. Its translation: CASSEGQRGGGETQYF.

The rearrangement joins TRBV30 to TRBJ1-4, with a possible D match to TRBD1 (6 bases). Germline V gene lookup returns CDR1 GTSNPN and CDR2 SVGIG (reference sequence). V was cut by 5 bases and J by 0 bases, with 10 bases left in between. The CDR3 extends over 14 amino acids. The CDR3 DNA reads TGTGCCTGGGGGGGACACGCAACTAATGAAAAACTGTTTTTT. The encoded protein is CAWGGHATNEKLFF.

The chain couples TRBV6-1 to TRBJ1-2; D ambiguous. CDR3 length: 12 residues. The germline V gene encodes CDR1 MNHNS and CDR2 SASEGT. V gave up 2 bases and J gave up 7 bases, with 8 bases separating them. The CDR3 DNA reads TGTGCCAGCAGTGAACCCAGTTCTGGCTACACCTTC. Amino acid sequence: CASSEPSSGYTF.

This sequence joins TRBV10-2 and TRBJ1-1; the D is unclear. CDR3 size: 16 residues. V dropped 3 bases and J dropped 4 bases, with 18 bases sitting between them. Germline V CDR1 and CDR2: WSHSY, SAAADI. The chain's CDR3 is CASSEEGKGFATEAFF. CDR3 nucleotides: TGCGCCAGCAGTGAAGAGGGCAAGGGTTTTGCCACTGAAGCTTTCTTT.